A single sample gave rise to the 32 T cell receptor beta chains below, sequenced in a study of beta chain features in type 1 diabetes. The isolated RNA, all of it, was reverse transcribed, so expressed TCRB transcripts were what got sequenced. TCRdb's table, derived via immunoSEQ multiplex PCR, lists solely in-frame clones and lacks some. The data contain about 220,000 clones, approximately 11% of them singletons. The specimen was central memory CD4+ T cells from blood. These receptors all stem from a man younger than 35 in good health.

The chain combines TRBV30 with TRBJ2-1; 9 bases fit TRBD2. The CDR3 extends over 15 amino acids. With V trimmed by 3 bases and J by 4 bases, 7 bases remained unmatched. Germline CDR1 reads GTSNPN; CDR2 reads SVGIG (reference sequence). CDR3 bases: TGTGCCTGGAGCCGTCCCAGCGGGAGGTACAATGAGCAGTTCTTC. Translation gives CAWSRPSGRYNEQFF.

This clone was picked up a small number of times. This rearrangement joins TRBV18 to TRBJ1-1, with D maybe TRBD1 (6 bases). Per germline, CDR1 KGHSH and CDR2 LQKENI. V lost 6 bases and J 4 bases, leaving 18 bases between the germline ends. CDR3 size: 15 residues. The CDR3 DNA reads as TGTGCCAGCTCCCCTCATCCAGGGGAGGGCACTGAAGCTTTCTTT. This sequence encodes CASSPHPGEGTEAFF. The full variable domain, rest sourced from reference TRBV18 and TRBJ1-1, is NAGVMQNPRHLVRRRGQEARLRCSPMKGHSHVYWYRQLPEEGLKFMVYLQKENIIDESGMPKERFSAEFPKEGPSILRIQQVVRGDSAAYFCASSPHPGEGTEAFFGQGTRLTVV.

V gene TRBV30 combines with J gene TRBJ2-7; D is perhaps TRBD1 (5 bases). Germline assignment: CDR1 GTSNPN and CDR2 SVGIG (reference sequence). The CDR3 is made up of 14 amino acids. V shed 2 bases and J shed 4 bases, with 15 bases lying between them. The CDR3 DNA follows: TGTGCCTGGAGTACATGGGCAGGGTCTTACGAGCAGTACTTC. It encodes CAWSTWAGSYEQYF.

The gene calls are TRBV7-9 and TRBJ2-1; 10 nucleotides match TRBD2. The germline V gene has CDR1 SEHNR and CDR2 FQNEAQ (reference sequence). The CDR3 extends over 14 amino acids. The junction had 5 bases not matched to a gene; V was cut back by 3 bases and J by 9 bases. CDR3 amino acids: CASSFSSGSLEQFF. As DNA, the CDR3 is TGTGCCAGCAGCTTTTCTAGCGGGAGTCTTGAGCAGTTCTTC.

At least ten counts were recorded for this clone. Additional DNA sequences in this sample encode the identical CDR3. The chain joins TRBV11-2 to TRBJ2-5, with unresolved D. Trimming cost V 1 base and J 4 bases, with 1 base left between them. Germline V gene data show CDR1 as SGHAT and CDR2 as FQNNGV. The CDR3 is 11 amino acids. The CDR3, as DNA: TGTGCCAGCAGCTTAGCAGAGACCCAGTACTTC. Its protein is CASSLAETQYF.

The CDR3 region has the DNA TGTGCCAGCAGCAAGCTGGGGGGTGTGAACACTGAAGCTTTCTTT. It specifies CASSKLGGVNTEAFF. The chain employs TRBV7-2 and TRBJ1-1; D is perhaps TRBD1 (5 bases). Looked up from germline, CDR1 is SGHTA and CDR2 is FQGNSA. This CDR3 is 15 amino acids long. Trimming stripped 5 bases from V and 0 bases from J, with 13 bases between.

The sample holds a few counts of this clone. J is TRBJ2-1 and V is TRBV25-1, with 8 bases lining up with TRBD2. The junction had 9 bases not matched to a gene; V was cut back by 5 bases and J by 3 bases. The CDR3 is 16 residues long. The germline V gene encodes CDR1 MGHDK and CDR2 SYGVNS. DNA for the CDR3: TGTGCCAGCAGTACCTCTAGCGGGCAATACTACAATGAGCAGTTCTTC. Its protein is CASSTSSGQYYNEQFF.

As for this clone: Relative to the germline gene, one junction end is altered; a read error may explain this. CDR3 region: CASSRVSSGSREQYF. Here the CDR3 DNA reads TGTGCCTCCAGCAGAGTAAGCAGCGGGAGTAGGGAGCAGTACTTC. The V and J genes are TRBV15 and TRBJ2-7, with 8 nucleotides matching TRBD2. Germline assignment: CDR1 LNHNV and CDR2 YYDKDF (reference sequence). The CDR3 totals 15 residues.

The chain recombines TRBV9 with TRBJ2-7, with D tentatively TRBD1 (5 bases). This CDR3 is built from 13 residues. Trimming removed 4 bases from V and 1 base from J, with 9 bases in between. Germline-derived CDR1 and CDR2 are SGDLS and YYNGEE. CDR3 bases: TGTGCCAGCAGCCAGACAGAATCCTACGAGCAGTACTTC. It specifies CASSQTESYEQYF.

This clone was detected many times. This chain uses TRBV20-1 with TRBJ2-1; D perhaps matches TRBD2 (5 bases). Germline CDR1 is DFQATT and CDR2 is SNEGSKA (reference sequence). This CDR3 is built from 11 residues. The CDR3 DNA follows: TGCAGCCTCACGGGATGGGGTGAGCAGTTCTTC. Translated, it gives CSLTGWGEQFF.

The rearrangement joins TRBV9 to TRBJ2-5, with TRBD1 as a possible D gene (6 bases). V lost 0 bases, J lost 5 bases, and 14 bases lay in between. This CDR3 contains 15 residues. In germline, CDR1 is SGDLS, CDR2 YYNGEE. CDR3 coding DNA: TGTGCCAGCAGCGTAGATCTGGGGGCTAGGGAGACCCAGTACTTC. Its protein is CASSVDLGARETQYF.

The V and J genes are TRBV18 and TRBJ2-3; the match to TRBD2 covers 7 bases. V lost 3 bases, J lost 2 bases, and 8 bases stayed unmatched. The germline V gene encodes CDR1 KGHSH and CDR2 LQKENI. There are 16 residues in the CDR3. The CDR3 region is CASSPGLPPLTDTQYF. As DNA, the CDR3 is TGTGCCAGCTCACCGGGACTACCGCCCCTCACAGATACGCAGTATTTT. Filled out from reference TRBV18 and TRBJ2-3, the complete variable domain reads NAGVMQNPRHLVRRRGQEARLRCSPMKGHSHVYWYRQLPEEGLKFMVYLQKENIIDESGMPKERFSAEFPKEGPSILRIQQVVRGDSAAYFCASSPGLPPLTDTQYFGPGTRLTVL.

The rearrangement uses TRBV7-2 and TRBJ2-3; 7 nucleotides match TRBD2. V dropped 3 bases and J dropped 0; count of bases not matched to a gene: 9. This CDR3 spans 17 amino acids. Germline CDR1 reads SGHTA; CDR2 reads FQGNSA. The CDR3 is CASSFPPGGASTDTQYF. Here the CDR3 DNA reads TGTGCCAGCAGCTTCCCCCCGGGGGGAGCCAGCACAGATACGCAGTATTTT. Drawing the rest from reference TRBV7-2 and TRBJ2-3, the complete variable domain is GAGVSQSPSNKVTEKGKDVELRCDPISGHTALYWYRQSLGQGLEFLIYFQGNSAPDKSGLPSDRFSAERTGGSVSTLTIQRTQQEDSAVYLCASSFPPGGASTDTQYFGPGTRLTVL.

This clone has a handful of counts. The V and J genes are TRBV30 and TRBJ2-7; 9 bases are shared with TRBD1. J was trimmed by 4 bases and V by 5 bases; bases with no gene match: 9. In germline, CDR1 is GTSNPN, CDR2 SVGIG (reference sequence). This CDR3 spans 14 amino acids. CDR3 in amino acids: CAWAPGQGRYEQYF. In DNA form, the CDR3 reads TGTGCCTGGGCTCCGGGACAGGGCCGTTACGAGCAGTACTTC.

On this clone: An end of the junction differs from the germline gene, which may be a read error. The chain employs TRBV7-2 and TRBJ2-3; D may be TRBD2 (6 bases). In germline, CDR1 is SGHTA, CDR2 FQGNSA. The CDR3 runs to 14 residues. CDR3 DNA sequence: TGTGCCACCAGCCGGGACTGGAATTCCGATACGCAGTATTTT. Protein product: CATSRDWNSDTQYF.

The rearrangement joins TRBV5-1 to TRBJ2-5; D uncertain. The CDR3 consists of 13 residues. Per germline, CDR1 SGHRS and CDR2 YFSETQ. V lost 4 bases to trimming and J lost 7 bases, with 14 bases between them. CDR3 sequence (DNA): TGCGCCAGCAGCCTGGAATCCATTGGGACCCAGTACTTC. It specifies CASSLESIGTQYF.

The chain carries TRBV4-3 and TRBJ1-1; D unresolved. Germline CDR1 LGHNA, CDR2 YSLEER. Trimming stripped 0 bases from V and 3 bases from J, with 8 bases between. The CDR3 extends over 14 amino acids. This CDR3 reads CASSQEVYYTEAFF. DNA of the CDR3: TGCGCCAGCAGCCAAGAGGTGTACTACACTGAAGCTTTCTTT.

The rearrangement links TRBV7-2 to TRBJ2-3, with 7 bases that match TRBD2. CDR1 SGHTA and CDR2 FQGNSA come from the germline V gene. The V segment lost 2 bases and the J segment 2 bases; nucleotides outside the gene matches: 7. The CDR3 loop spans 16 amino acids. The CDR3 spells CASSLYGSGVTDTQYF. The CDR3 DNA sequence: TGTGCCAGCAGCTTATACGGGAGCGGGGTCACAGATACGCAGTATTTT. The whole variable domain, remainder taken from reference TRBV7-2 and TRBJ2-3, is GAGVSQSPSNKVTEKGKDVELRCDPISGHTALYWYRQSLGQGLEFLIYFQGNSAPDKSGLPSDRFSAERTGGSVSTLTIQRTQQEDSAVYLCASSLYGSGVTDTQYFGPGTRLTVL.

J is TRBJ1-4 and V is TRBV4-3; a possible D gene is TRBD1 (5 bases). The CDR3 loop spans 15 amino acids. CDR1 and CDR2 (germline): LGHNA, YSLEER. Trimming cost V 1 base and J 5 bases, with 11 bases left between them. The DNA for the CDR3 is TGCGCCAGCAGCCAAGGTGGTCAGGGAAATGAAAAACTGTTTTTT. This translates into CASSQGGQGNEKLFF.

This clone was picked up a small number of times. The chain combines TRBV10-1 with TRBJ2-7, with 11 bases fitting TRBD2. The CDR3 is 14 amino acids. Trimming at V came to 5 bases and at J to 1 base, leaving 1 base not matched to a gene. CDR1 is WNHNN and CDR2 is SYGVQD in the germline V gene (reference sequence). The CDR3 reads CASSRLAGSYEQYF. The CDR3 nucleotides read TGCGCCAGCAGTCGACTAGCGGGGTCCTACGAGCAGTACTTC.

The chain combines TRBV6-1 with TRBJ1-5; D might be TRBD1 (5 bases). The CDR3 has 13 amino acids. V lost 8 bases and J lost 5, with 13 bases in between. Germline V gives CDR1 MNHNS, CDR2 SASEGT. DNA for the CDR3: TGTGCCAGCGGGGCTCTAGTCGATCAGCCCCAGCATTTT. It specifies CASGALVDQPQHF.

The table lists this clone with a few counts. V and J are TRBV9 and TRBJ2-5; tentatively, D is TRBD2 (6 bases). The CDR3 is 14 residues long. Trimming took 0 bases from V and 5 from J, leaving 11 bases between them. CDR1 SGDLS and CDR2 YYNGEE come from the germline V gene. The CDR3 DNA sequence: TGTGCCAGCAGCGTAGAGGCCCTAGCGGAGACCCAGTACTTC. Translating it yields CASSVEALAETQYF.

The chain has TRBV7-9 and TRBJ2-1, with a tentative D call TRBD1 (6 bases). V lost 1 base, J lost 3 bases, and 10 bases lay in between. The CDR3 runs to 15 residues. Germline V lookup: CDR1 SEHNR, CDR2 FQNEAQ (reference sequence). The CDR3 bases are TGTGCCAGCAGCTTAGGGGGGCCCTACTACAATGAGCAGTTCTTC. Amino acid sequence: CASSLGGPYYNEQFF.

This clone was counted many times. The gene calls are TRBV5-4 and TRBJ1-2; D is uncertain. Germline V gene data show CDR1 as SGHNT and CDR2 as YYREEE (reference sequence). The CDR3 is made up of 15 amino acids. Trimming cost V 3 bases and J 5 bases, with 17 bases left between them. This chain's CDR3 is CASSYRAYQAYGYTF. CDR3 bases: TGTGCCAGCAGCTATAGGGCCTATCAGGCTTATGGCTACACCTTC.

The chain has TRBV7-6 and TRBJ2-1; weak D call: TRBD2 (5 bases). Germline V gives CDR1 SGHVS, CDR2 FNYEAQ. CDR3 length equals 12 residues. The V end was cut by 4 bases, the J end by 10 bases, with 11 bases between. CDR3 region: CASSWGPGEQFF. CDR3 nucleotides: TGTGCCAGCAGCTGGGGTCCGGGGGAGCAGTTCTTC.

This clone was picked up a small number of times. The V gene is TRBV5-4, the J gene TRBJ2-1; 10 bases line up with TRBD2. Germline V gene lookup returns CDR1 SGHNT and CDR2 YYREEE (reference sequence). V lost 0 bases and J lost 4; bases outside the gene matches: 7. The CDR3 has 17 residues. CDR3 bases: TGTGCCAGCAGCTTGGGAGGACCTAGCGGGAGTTACAATGAGCAGTTCTTC. Translated, it gives CASSLGGPSGSYNEQFF.

This clone was recorded a few times. The CDR3 spells CASSLVGGQYNEQFF. The CDR3 region has the DNA TGTGCCAGCAGCTTAGTTGGGGGACAGTACAATGAGCAGTTCTTC. The gene calls are TRBV7-2 and TRBJ2-1; 7 nucleotides align to TRBD1. This CDR3 region has 15 residues. Germline V CDR1 and CDR2: SGHTA, FQGNSA. After removal of 1 base from V and 4 bases from J, the junction contained 4 bases not matched to a gene.

This clone turned up a few times. As DNA, the CDR3 is TGTGCCAGCAGTGAAGGCCGGCAGACAGATACGCAGTATTTT. It translates to CASSEGRQTDTQYF. The V call is TRBV2, the J call TRBJ2-3; no definite D call. Germline loops: CDR1 SNHLY, CDR2 FYNNEI. The CDR3 extends over 14 amino acids. Trimming removed 1 base at V and 3 bases at J, with 8 bases between.

The gene calls are TRBV7-2 and TRBJ2-7; 13 bases are a match to TRBD2. Germline V gene lookup returns CDR1 SGHTA and CDR2 FQGNSA. The CDR3 sequence is 18 residues long. V dropped 2 bases and J dropped 1; count of bases not matched to a gene: 8. The CDR3 coding sequence is TGTGCCAGCAGCTTATCCCGACTAGCGGGAGGCATGTCCTACGAGCAGTACTTC. Protein: CASSLSRLAGGMSYEQYF.

This clone was seen only a few times. The sample has other DNA sequences that encode this CDR3 too. The V call is TRBV5-1, the J call TRBJ2-7, with TRBD1 matching 8 bases. Germline V gene sequence: CDR1 SGHRS, CDR2 YFSETQ. CDR3 length: 15 amino acids. V was clipped by 2 bases and J by 3 bases; unmatched bases: 7. The CDR3 spells CASSLNGQGGYEQYF. CDR3 nucleotide sequence: TGCGCCAGCAGCTTAAATGGACAGGGCGGCTACGAGCAGTACTTC.

The sample holds a few counts of this clone. A read error likely explains this, since a far larger clone differs by one base. The CDR3 loop is CASSQGHPRGLAKNIQYF. In nucleotides, the CDR3 is TGTGCCAGCAGCCAGGGACACCCGAGAGGGCTAGCCAAAAACATTCAGTACTTC. V usage is TRBV4-2 and J usage is TRBJ2-4; D may be TRBD1 (6 bases). V dropped 3 bases and J dropped 0 bases, with 18 bases sitting between them. The CDR3 runs 18 residues. The germline CDR1 and CDR2 sequences are LGHNA and YNFKEQ.

This chain joins TRBV11-3 and TRBJ2-1, with D possibly TRBD1 on 6 matching bases. The CDR3 is 15 amino acids. The germline CDR1 and CDR2 sequences are SGHNT and YENEEA. V shed 0 bases and J shed 2 bases, with 8 bases lying between them. The CDR3 DNA is TGTGCCAGCAGCTTAGAAGGGGGTACCTACAATGAGCAGTTCTTC. This translates into CASSLEGGTYNEQFF.